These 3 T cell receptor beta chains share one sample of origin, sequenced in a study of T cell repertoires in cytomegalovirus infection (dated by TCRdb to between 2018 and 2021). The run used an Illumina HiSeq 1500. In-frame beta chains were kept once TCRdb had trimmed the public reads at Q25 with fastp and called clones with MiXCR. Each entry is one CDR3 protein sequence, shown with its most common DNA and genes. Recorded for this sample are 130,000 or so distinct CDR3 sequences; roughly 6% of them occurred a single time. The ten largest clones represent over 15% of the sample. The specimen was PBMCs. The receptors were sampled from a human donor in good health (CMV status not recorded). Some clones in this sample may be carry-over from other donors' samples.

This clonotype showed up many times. CDR3: CSASGGRPNEQFF. The CDR3 DNA reads TGCAGTGCTAGCGGCGGACGTCCCAATGAGCAGTTCTTC. V gene TRBV20-1 combines with J gene TRBJ2-1; D gene unclear. V gave up 3 bases and J gave up 6 bases, with 12 bases separating them. This CDR3 is 13 amino acids long. Germline CDR1 is DFQATT and CDR2 is SNEGSKA (reference sequence).

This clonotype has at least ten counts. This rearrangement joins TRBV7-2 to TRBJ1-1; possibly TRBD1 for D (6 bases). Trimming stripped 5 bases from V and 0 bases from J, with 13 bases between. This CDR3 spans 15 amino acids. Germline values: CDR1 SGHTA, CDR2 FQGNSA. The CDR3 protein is CASSQGQGMNTEAFF. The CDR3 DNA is TGTGCCAGCAGCCAGGGGCAGGGTATGAACACTGAAGCTTTCTTT.

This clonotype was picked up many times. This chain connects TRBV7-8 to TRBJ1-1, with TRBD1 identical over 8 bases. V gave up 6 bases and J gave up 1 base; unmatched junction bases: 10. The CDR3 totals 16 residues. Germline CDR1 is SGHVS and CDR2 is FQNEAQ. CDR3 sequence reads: CASREDRGTANTEAFF. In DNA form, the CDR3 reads TGTGCCAGCAGAGAAGACAGGGGAACAGCGAACACTGAAGCTTTCTTT.